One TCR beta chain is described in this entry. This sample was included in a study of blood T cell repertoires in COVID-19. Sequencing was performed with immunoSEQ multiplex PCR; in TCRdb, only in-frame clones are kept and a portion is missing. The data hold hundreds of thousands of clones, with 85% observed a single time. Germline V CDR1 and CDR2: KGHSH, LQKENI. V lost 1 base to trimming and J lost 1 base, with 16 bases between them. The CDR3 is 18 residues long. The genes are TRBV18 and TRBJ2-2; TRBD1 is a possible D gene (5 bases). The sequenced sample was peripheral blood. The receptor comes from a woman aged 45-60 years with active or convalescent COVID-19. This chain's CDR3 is CASSPLNRQGRNTGELFF. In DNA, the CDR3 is TGTGCCAGCTCACCACTCAACCGGCAGGGAAGGAACACCGGGGAGCTGTTTTTT.